This T cell receptor (beta chain) was found in a study of siplizumab effects on memory and regulatory T cells. Study-wide findings and caveats: The mean Treg-derived percentage of mappable alloreactive CD4+ clones was 65% to 75% with siplizumab compared with 25% to 30% in controls. A naive or memory phenotype could not be assigned to roughly 80-95% of the proliferating CD4+ or CD8+ clones.

As concerns this clone: Its matching antigen is unknown.

Trimming pared 5 bases from V and 12 bases from J, leaving 14 bases between. The CDR3 loop spans 12 amino acids. Germline V gene sequence: CDR1 SGHAT, CDR2 FQNNGV. Libraries were prepared by immunoSEQ multiplex PCR; TCRdb keeps only in-frame clonotypes and omits some of them. The sample contains some 100,000 clones, about 95% of which appear only once. The TCR comes from a human donor in good health. Sequenced: Tregs sorted from blood. This chain links TRBV11-2 with TRBJ2-1, with D possibly TRBD1 on 6 matching bases. Written as DNA, the CDR3 is TGTGCCAGCAGCCTTAACAGGGTGGTGCAGTTCTTC. It codes for CASSLNRVVQFF.